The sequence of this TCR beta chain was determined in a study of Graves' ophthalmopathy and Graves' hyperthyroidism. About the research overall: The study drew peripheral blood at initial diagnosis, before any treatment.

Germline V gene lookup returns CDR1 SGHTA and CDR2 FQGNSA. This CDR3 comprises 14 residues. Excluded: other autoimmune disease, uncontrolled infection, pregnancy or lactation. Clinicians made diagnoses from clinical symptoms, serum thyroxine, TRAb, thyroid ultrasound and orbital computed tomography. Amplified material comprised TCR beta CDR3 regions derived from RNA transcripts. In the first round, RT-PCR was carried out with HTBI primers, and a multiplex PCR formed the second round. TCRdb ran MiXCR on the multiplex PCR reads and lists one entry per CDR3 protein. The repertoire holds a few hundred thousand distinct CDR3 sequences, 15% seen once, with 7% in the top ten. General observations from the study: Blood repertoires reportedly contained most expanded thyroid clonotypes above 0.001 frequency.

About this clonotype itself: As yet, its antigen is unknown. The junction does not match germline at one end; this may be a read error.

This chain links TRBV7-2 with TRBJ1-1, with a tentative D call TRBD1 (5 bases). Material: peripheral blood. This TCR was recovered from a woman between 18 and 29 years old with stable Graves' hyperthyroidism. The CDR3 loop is CASSLGGANTEACF. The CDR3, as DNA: TGTGCCAGCAGCTTAGGGGGCGCGAACACTGAAGCTTGCTTT.